What follows describes a single T cell receptor (beta chain). Its target is not known. Only in-frame clones appear in the TCRdb table, and some are missing; sequencing was by immunoSEQ multiplex PCR. The sample holds approximately 70,000 clones, 77% seen once. These data come from a study of OX40 agonist ivuxolimab in advanced cancers. On the study more broadly: Patients received ivuxolimab, an intravenous treatment, every 2 weeks at 0.01 to 10 mg/kg. Earlier anti-PD-1, anti-PD-L1 or anti-CTLA-4 therapy was permitted; roughly 42% had received some. Subjects had a mean age of around 60 years, with a range of roughly 20 to 79; less than 90% were male.

The ends lost 0 bases at V and 3 bases at J; junction bases unmatched: 4. Germline V gives CDR1 LGHNA, CDR2 YNFKEQ. CDR3 length: 16 residues. Study observations and caveats: The study found among the lowest clonal expansion in partial responders at 0.1-3.0 mg/kg.

Sequenced here: CD4+ or CD8+ T cells sorted from blood, sampled in a trial of the OX40 agonist ivuxolimab. This chain connects TRBV4-2 to TRBJ2-7; 11 bases map to TRBD2. This clonotype was sampled from an adult with an advanced solid tumor such as melanoma, head and neck, liver or kidney cancer. The CDR3 DNA follows: TGTGCCAGCAGCCAAGATGCCCTAGCGGGGGGCTACGAGCAGTACTTC. It specifies CASSQDALAGGYEQYF.